One and the same sample provided the 17 T cell receptor beta chains below, sequenced in a study of cytomegalovirus exposure and HLA in healthy donors. Only in-frame clones appear in the TCRdb table, and some are missing; sequencing was by immunoSEQ multiplex PCR. The top ten clones hold less than 3% of a sample with fewer than 250,000 clones, 80% to 90% of them seen once. Sequenced input: PBMCs. The receptors were sampled from a man between 18 and 29 years old in good health and CMV-seronegative.

The chain recombines TRBV5-4 with TRBJ1-2; no clear D. CDR1 is SGHNT and CDR2 is YYREEE in the germline V gene (reference sequence). Trimming cost V 4 bases and J 3 bases, with 7 bases left between them. The CDR3 spans 12 residues. The CDR3 bases are TGTGCCAGCAGCGCCTCGGACTATGGCTACACCTTC. Amino acids: CASSASDYGYTF.

The rearrangement joins TRBV7-9 to TRBJ2-1, with 7 positions matching TRBD2. CDR3 length: 13 amino acids. CDR1 SEHNR and CDR2 FQNEAQ come from the germline V gene (reference sequence). Trimming cost V 11 bases and J 7 bases; bases outside gene matches: 11. CDR3: CAGSRGEWNEQFF. CDR3 nucleotides: TGTGCCGGAAGCCGGGGGGAGTGGAATGAGCAGTTCTTC.

This chain connects TRBV2 to TRBJ1-5; TRBD1 is a possible D gene (6 bases). The CDR3 is made up of 14 amino acids. Germline V gives CDR1 SNHLY, CDR2 FYNNEI. The V end lost 4 bases, the J end lost 4 bases, and 11 bases lay between the germline ends. The CDR3 DNA reads as TGTGCCAGCAGTGGGGGCAGGGGAAATCAGCCCCAGCATTTT. It is translated as CASSGGRGNQPQHF.

This chain uses TRBV5-1 with TRBJ1-1; maybe TRBD1 (5 bases). In germline, CDR1 is SGHRS, CDR2 YFSETQ. Trimming stripped 1 base from V and 3 bases from J, with 13 bases between. The CDR3 sequence is 15 residues long. The CDR3 coding sequence is TGCGCCAGCAGCTTGCAGGGAGGGGTGGACACTGAAGCTTTCTTT. It encodes CASSLQGGVDTEAFF.

The genes are TRBV4-2 and TRBJ2-7, with TRBD2 identical over 8 bases. The CDR3 covers 16 residues. CDR1 is LGHNA and CDR2 is YNFKEQ in the germline V gene. V dropped 1 base and J dropped 1; count of bases not matched to a gene: 6. CDR3 bases: TGTGCCAGCAGCCAAGTGTCGGGAGGGATTTCCTACGAGCAGTACTTC. This codes for CASSQVSGGISYEQYF.

This chain links TRBV27 with TRBJ1-3; no clear D gene. Germline values: CDR1 MNHEY, CDR2 SMNVEV (reference sequence). The CDR3 contains 14 residues. The germline V and J ends were trimmed by 3 bases and 4 bases, with 10 bases remaining between them. DNA of the CDR3: TGTGCCAGCAGTTTCTCAAGACTCGGAAACACCATATATTTT. Amino acids: CASSFSRLGNTIYF.

J is TRBJ2-5 and V is TRBV5-1, with 8 nucleotides matching TRBD2. The V gene's germline CDR1 is SGHRS and CDR2 YFSETQ. V was clipped by 2 bases and J by 2 bases; unmatched bases: 5. The CDR3 spans 15 residues. The CDR3 reads CASSLAGVGQETQYF. The CDR3 nucleotides read TGCGCCAGCAGCTTAGCGGGAGTGGGGCAAGAGACCCAGTACTTC.

In DNA form, the CDR3 reads TGTGCCAGCTCTCCCCGGGACTTGGCAAGCGGCTACACCTTC. It specifies CASSPRDLASGYTF. The chain uses TRBV18 and TRBJ1-2; a possible D gene is TRBD1 (5 bases). Trimming cost V 6 bases and J 8 bases, with 19 bases left between them. CDR3 length: 14 residues. Germline loops: CDR1 KGHSH, CDR2 LQKENI.

V gene TRBV5-4 combines with J gene TRBJ2-7; weak D call: TRBD1 (6 bases). V shed 2 bases and J shed 6 bases, with 9 bases lying between them. CDR1 SGHNT and CDR2 YYREEE come from the germline V gene (reference sequence). This CDR3 region has 12 residues. CDR3 loop: CASSFRGGEQYF. The CDR3 DNA sequence: TGTGCCAGCAGCTTCAGGGGTGGCGAGCAGTACTTC. Looking up the rest from reference TRBV5-4 and TRBJ2-7 gives the full variable domain: ETGVTQSPTHLIKTRGQQVTLRCSSQSGHNTVSWYQQALGQGPQFIFQYYREEENGRGNFPPRFSGLQFPNYSSELNVNALELDDSALYLCASSFRGGEQYFGPGTRLTVT.

The chain couples TRBV29-1 to TRBJ2-5; 7 bases align to TRBD1. Germline trimming cut 4 bases from V and 4 bases from J; bases unmatched to any gene: 12. The CDR3 loop spans 15 amino acids. Germline V gives CDR1 SQVTM, CDR2 ANQGSEA. The CDR3 here is CSVAPVFSGGETQYF. The DNA for the CDR3 is TGCAGCGTTGCCCCCGTTTTTTCAGGGGGAGAGACCCAGTACTTC. The full variable domain, rest sourced from reference TRBV29-1 and TRBJ2-5, is SAVISQKPSRDICQRGTSLTIQCQVDSQVTMMFWYRQQPGQSLTLIATANQGSEATYESGFVIDKFPISRPNLTFSTLTVSNMSPEDSSIYLCSVAPVFSGGETQYFGPGTRLLVL.

This clone was observed a few times. The CDR3 is CSVEGENLIVNTEAFF. In DNA form, the CDR3 reads TGCAGCGTTGAAGGGGAGAATCTAATCGTGAACACTGAAGCTTTCTTT. V gene TRBV29-1 combines with J gene TRBJ1-1; D gene uncertain. Germline lookup yields CDR1 SQVTM and CDR2 ANQGSEA. The CDR3 runs 16 residues. Trimming took off 1 base at V and 0 bases at J, with 15 bases between the two ends.

The rearrangement links TRBV7-8 to TRBJ2-2; D possibly corresponds to TRBD2 (6 bases). The CDR3 totals 16 residues. Deletions cut 5 bases from V and 3 bases from J, with 16 bases between. CDR1 and CDR2 (germline): SGHVS, FQNEAQ. The CDR3 spells CASSAREGLYTGELFF. The DNA of the CDR3 is TGTGCCAGCAGCGCCCGCGAGGGACTGTACACCGGGGAGCTGTTTTTT.

V gene TRBV23-1 combines with J gene TRBJ2-7, with 8 positions matching TRBD2. TRBV23-1 is marked as an open reading frame, function uncertain. The CDR3 runs 18 residues. J lost 4 bases, V lost 0 bases, and 14 bases had no gene match. CDR3 in DNA: TGCGCCAGCAGTCAATCAGGCGGCTCGGGAGGGGAAAAATACGAGCAGTACTTC. Its translation is CASSQSGGSGGEKYEQYF.

The V call is TRBV4-3, the J call TRBJ1-6; TRBD1 aligns across 8 bases. Germline values: CDR1 LGHNA, CDR2 YSLEER. V was pared by 3 bases and J by 11 bases, with 6 bases of the junction left unmatched. This CDR3 has 14 residues. CDR3 sequence: CASSQDRVWAPLHF. CDR3 in DNA: TGCGCCAGCAGCCAGGACAGGGTTTGGGCACCCCTCCACTTT.

The V gene is TRBV11-2, the J gene TRBJ2-7; no clear D. This CDR3 contains 13 residues. Germline V gene sequence: CDR1 SGHAT, CDR2 FQNNGV. The ends were cut back, 1 base at V and 0 bases at J, with 4 bases in the middle. The CDR3 DNA follows: TGTGCCAGCAGCTTAGCTAGCTCCTACGAGCAGTACTTC. Amino acids: CASSLASSYEQYF.

This clone was recorded a few times. The chain uses TRBV5-6 and TRBJ1-2; 7 nucleotides agree with TRBD1. The junction had 5 bases not matched to a gene; V was cut back by 3 bases and J by 6 bases. CDR1 and CDR2 from the germline V gene are SGHDT and YYEEEE. The CDR3 covers 13 residues. In DNA form, the CDR3 reads TGTGCCAGCAGCTCAAACAGGGGTGATGGCTACACCTTC. Translation: CASSSNRGDGYTF.

This clone was seen a handful of times. The chain carries TRBV28 and TRBJ1-5; D unclear. Trimming removed 6 bases at V and 6 bases at J, with 9 bases between. Germline-derived CDR1 and CDR2 are MDHEN and SYDVKM. This CDR3 spans 12 amino acids. The CDR3, as DNA: TGTGCCAGCAGCCCTACGGGTCAGCCCCAGCATTTT. Translating it yields CASSPTGQPQHF. Full variable domain (missing parts from reference TRBV28 and TRBJ1-5): DVKVTQSSRYLVKRTGEKVFLECVQDMDHENMFWYRQDPGLGLRLIYFSYDVKMKEKGDIPEGYSVSREKKERFSLILESASTNQTSMYLCASSPTGQPQHFGDGTRLSIL.